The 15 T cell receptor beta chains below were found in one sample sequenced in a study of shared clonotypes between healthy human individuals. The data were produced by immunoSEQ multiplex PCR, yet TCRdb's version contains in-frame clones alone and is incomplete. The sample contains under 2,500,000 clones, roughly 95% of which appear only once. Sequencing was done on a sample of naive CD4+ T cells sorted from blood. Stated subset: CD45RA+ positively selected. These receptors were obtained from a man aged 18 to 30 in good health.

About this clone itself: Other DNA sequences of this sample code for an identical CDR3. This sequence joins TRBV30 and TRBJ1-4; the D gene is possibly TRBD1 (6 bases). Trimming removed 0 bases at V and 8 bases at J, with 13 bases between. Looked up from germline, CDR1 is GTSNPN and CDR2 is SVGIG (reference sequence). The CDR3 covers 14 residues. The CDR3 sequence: CAWSVGGGDEKLFF. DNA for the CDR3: TGTGCCTGGAGTGTAGGCGGGGGCGACGAAAAACTGTTTTTT. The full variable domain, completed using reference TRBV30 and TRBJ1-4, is SQTIHQWPATLVQPVGSPLSLECTVEGTSNPNLYWYRQAAGRGLQLLFYSVGIGQISSEVPQNLSASRPQDRQFILSSKKLLLSDSGFYLCAWSVGGGDEKLFFGSGTQLSVL.

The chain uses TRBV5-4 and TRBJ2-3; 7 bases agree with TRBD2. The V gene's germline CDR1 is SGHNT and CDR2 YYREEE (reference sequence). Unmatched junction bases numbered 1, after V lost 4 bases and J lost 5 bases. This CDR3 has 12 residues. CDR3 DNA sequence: TGTGCCAGCAGCCCGGGGGGAGATACGCAGTATTTT. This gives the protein CASSPGGDTQYF. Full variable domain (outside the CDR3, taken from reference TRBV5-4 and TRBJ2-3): ETGVTQSPTHLIKTRGQQVTLRCSSQSGHNTVSWYQQALGQGPQFIFQYYREEENGRGNFPPRFSGLQFPNYSSELNVNALELDDSALYLCASSPGGDTQYFGPGTRLTVL.

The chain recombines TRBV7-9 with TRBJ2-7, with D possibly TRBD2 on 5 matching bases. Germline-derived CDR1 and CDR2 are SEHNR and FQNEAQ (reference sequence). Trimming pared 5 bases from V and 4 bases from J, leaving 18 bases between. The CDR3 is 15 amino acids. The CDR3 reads CASSDHGEYIYEQYF. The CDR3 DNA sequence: TGTGCCAGCAGCGACCACGGGGAGTACATATACGAGCAGTACTTC.

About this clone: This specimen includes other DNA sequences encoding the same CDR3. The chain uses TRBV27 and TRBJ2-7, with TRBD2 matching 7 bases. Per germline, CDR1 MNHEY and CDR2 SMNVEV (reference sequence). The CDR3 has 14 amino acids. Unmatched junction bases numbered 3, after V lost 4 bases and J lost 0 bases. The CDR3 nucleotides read TGTGCCAGCAGTTCTCGCGGGAGCTCCTACGAGCAGTACTTC. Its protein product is CASSSRGSSYEQYF.

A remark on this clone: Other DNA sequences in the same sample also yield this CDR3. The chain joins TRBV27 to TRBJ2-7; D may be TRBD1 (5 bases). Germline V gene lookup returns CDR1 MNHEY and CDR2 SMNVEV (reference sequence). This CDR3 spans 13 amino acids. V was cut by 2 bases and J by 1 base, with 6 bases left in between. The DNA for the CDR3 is TGTGCCAGCAGTTTAGACAGTTCCTACGAGCAGTACTTC. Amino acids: CASSLDSSYEQYF.

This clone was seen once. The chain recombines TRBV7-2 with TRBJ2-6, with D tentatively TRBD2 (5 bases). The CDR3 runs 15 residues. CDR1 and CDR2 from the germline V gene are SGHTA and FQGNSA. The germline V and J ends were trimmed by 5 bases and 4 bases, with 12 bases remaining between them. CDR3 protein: CASSPGDSGANVLTF. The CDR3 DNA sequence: TGTGCCAGCAGCCCCGGGGATTCGGGGGCCAACGTCCTGACTTTC.

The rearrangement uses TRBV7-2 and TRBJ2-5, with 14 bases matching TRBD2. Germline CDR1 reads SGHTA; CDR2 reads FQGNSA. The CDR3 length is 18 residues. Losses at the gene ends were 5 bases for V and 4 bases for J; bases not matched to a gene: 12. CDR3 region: CASSAIGTSGGRGETQYF. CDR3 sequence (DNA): TGTGCCAGCAGCGCCATCGGGACTAGCGGGGGCAGGGGAGAGACCCAGTACTTC.

DNA of the CDR3: TGTGCCAGCAGCGCGACTAGCGAGACGCAGTATTTT. This encodes CASSATSETQYF. The chain uses TRBV9 and TRBJ2-3; 8 nucleotides match TRBD2. CDR1 is SGDLS, CDR2 YYNGEE, per germline. The CDR3 covers 12 residues. The ends lost 3 bases at V and 9 bases at J; junction bases unmatched: 3.

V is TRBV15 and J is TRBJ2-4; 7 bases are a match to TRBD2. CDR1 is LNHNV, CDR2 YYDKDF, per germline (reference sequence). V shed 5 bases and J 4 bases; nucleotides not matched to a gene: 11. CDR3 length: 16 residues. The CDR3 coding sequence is TGTGCCACCAGCGTCGGGGGGACCGTCCAAAAAAACATTCAGTACTTC. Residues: CATSVGGTVQKNIQYF.

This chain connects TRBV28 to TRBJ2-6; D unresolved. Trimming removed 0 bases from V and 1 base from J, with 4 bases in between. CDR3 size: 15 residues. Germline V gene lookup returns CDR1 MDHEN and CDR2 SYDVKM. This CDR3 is CASSLWGSGANVLTF. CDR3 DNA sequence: TGTGCCAGCAGTTTATGGGGGTCTGGGGCCAACGTCCTGACTTTC.

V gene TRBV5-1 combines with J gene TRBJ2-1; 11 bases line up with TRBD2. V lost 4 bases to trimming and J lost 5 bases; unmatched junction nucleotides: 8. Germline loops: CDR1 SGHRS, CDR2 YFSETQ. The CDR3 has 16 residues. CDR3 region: CASSGSSGRPDNEQFF. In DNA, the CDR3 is TGCGCCAGCAGCGGCTCTAGCGGGAGGCCCGACAATGAGCAGTTCTTC.

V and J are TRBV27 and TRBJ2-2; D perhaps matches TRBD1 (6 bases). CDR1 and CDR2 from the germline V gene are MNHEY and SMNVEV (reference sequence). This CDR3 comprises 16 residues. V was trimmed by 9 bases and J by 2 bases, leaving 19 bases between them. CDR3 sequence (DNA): TGTGCCAGTAGGGGGATAAGGGCGGAAAACACCGGGGAGCTGTTTTTT. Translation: CASRGIRAENTGELFF.

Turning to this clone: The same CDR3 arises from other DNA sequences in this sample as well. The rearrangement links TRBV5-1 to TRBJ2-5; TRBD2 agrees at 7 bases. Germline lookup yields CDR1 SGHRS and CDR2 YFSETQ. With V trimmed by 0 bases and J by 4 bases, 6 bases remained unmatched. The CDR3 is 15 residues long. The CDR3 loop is CASSLGSSGGETQYF. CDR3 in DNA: TGCGCCAGCAGCTTGGGGTCTAGCGGTGGAGAGACCCAGTACTTC.

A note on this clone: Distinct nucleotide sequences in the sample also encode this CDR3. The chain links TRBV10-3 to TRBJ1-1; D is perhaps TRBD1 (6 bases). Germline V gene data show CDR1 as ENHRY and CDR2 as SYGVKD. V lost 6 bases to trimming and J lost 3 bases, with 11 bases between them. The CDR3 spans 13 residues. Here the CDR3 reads CAIRGGGDTEAFF. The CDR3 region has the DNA TGTGCCATCAGAGGGGGAGGGGACACTGAAGCTTTCTTT.

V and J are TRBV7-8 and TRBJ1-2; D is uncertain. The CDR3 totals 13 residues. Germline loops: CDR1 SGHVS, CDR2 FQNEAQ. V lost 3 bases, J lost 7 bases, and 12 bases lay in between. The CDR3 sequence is CASSLGAESGYTF. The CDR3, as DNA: TGTGCCAGCAGCTTGGGCGCCGAGAGTGGCTACACCTTC.